A single sample gave rise to the 3 T cell receptor beta chains below, sequenced in a study of T cell responses to AZD1222 COVID-19 vaccine (dated by TCRdb to the early 2020s). Library method: the immunoSEQ multiplex PCR assay. In its TCRdb copy, this immuneACCESS table keeps in-frame sequences only and misses some clones. Where compared with another copy, unresolved V genes explain less than half of these, and the others have no known cause. For this sample the table gives 100,000 to 150,000 clones, of which over 75% were detected only once. Less than 8.5% of the sample comes from the top ten. The intended sense of this specimen's time point label: baseline before first vaccination. Source: peripheral blood, taken on day 0 of AZD1222 vaccination. Every receptor here comes from an adult in good health.

The V and J genes are TRBV4-3 and TRBJ2-2; 13 bases are a match to TRBD2. In germline, CDR1 is LGHNA, CDR2 YSLEER. The CDR3 runs to 19 residues. Trimming took 2 bases from V and 4 from J; bases not matched to a gene: 10. This CDR3 is CASSQRRLAGGASTGELFF. In DNA form, the CDR3 reads TGCGCCAGCAGCCAAAGGAGACTAGCGGGGGGCGCGAGCACCGGGGAGCTGTTTTTT.

This chain links TRBV7-9 with TRBJ2-2, with D perhaps TRBD1 (6 bases). Germline assignment: CDR1 SEHNR and CDR2 FQNEAQ (reference sequence). V was shortened by 1 base and J by 3 bases, with 6 bases between the two germline ends. This CDR3 has 14 amino acids. Written as DNA, the CDR3 is TGTGCCAGCAGCTTAGGGACAGACACCGGGGAGCTGTTTTTT. As protein: CASSLGTDTGELFF.

This rearrangement joins TRBV2 to TRBJ1-6, with unresolved D. Trimming cost V 3 bases and J 6 bases, with 9 bases left between them. This CDR3 is built from 14 residues. Germline CDR1 and CDR2: SNHLY and FYNNEI. The CDR3 loop is CASSEEILNSPLHF. CDR3 coding DNA: TGTGCCAGCAGTGAGGAGATACTTAATTCACCCCTCCACTTT.